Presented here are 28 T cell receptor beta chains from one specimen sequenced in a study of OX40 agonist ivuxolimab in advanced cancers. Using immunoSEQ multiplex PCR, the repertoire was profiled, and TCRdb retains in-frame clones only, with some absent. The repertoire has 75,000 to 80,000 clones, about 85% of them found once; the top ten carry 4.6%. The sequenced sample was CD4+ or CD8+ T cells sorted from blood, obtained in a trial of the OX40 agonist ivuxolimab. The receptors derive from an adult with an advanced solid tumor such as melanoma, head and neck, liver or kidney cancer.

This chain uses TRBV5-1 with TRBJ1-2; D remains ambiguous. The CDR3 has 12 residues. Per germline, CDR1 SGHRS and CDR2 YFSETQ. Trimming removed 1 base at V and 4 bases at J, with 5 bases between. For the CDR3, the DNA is TGCGCCAGCAGCTTGAGTACCTATGGCTACACCTTC. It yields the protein CASSLSTYGYTF.

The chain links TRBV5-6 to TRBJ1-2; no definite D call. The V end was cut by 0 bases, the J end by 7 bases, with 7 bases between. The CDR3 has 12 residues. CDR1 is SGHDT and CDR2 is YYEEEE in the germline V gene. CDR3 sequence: CASSLDPTGYTF. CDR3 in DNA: TGTGCCAGCAGCTTGGACCCGACTGGCTACACCTTC.

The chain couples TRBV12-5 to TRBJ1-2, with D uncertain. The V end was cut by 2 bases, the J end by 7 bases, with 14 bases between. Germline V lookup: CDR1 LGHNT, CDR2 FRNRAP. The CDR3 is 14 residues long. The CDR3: CASGLPRVGAGYTF. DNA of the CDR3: TGTGCTAGTGGTTTGCCTCGGGTGGGAGCTGGCTACACCTTC. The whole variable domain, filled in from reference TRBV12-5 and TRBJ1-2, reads DARVTQTPRHKVTEMGQEVTMRCQPILGHNTVFWYRQTMMQGLELLAYFRNRAPLDDSGMPKDRFSAEMPDATLATLKIQPSEPRDSAVYFCASGLPRVGAGYTFGSGTRLTVV.

CDR3 sequence reads: CASSPQTSGVYNEQFF. The CDR3 DNA is TGTGCCAGTAGTCCCCAGACTAGCGGGGTCTACAATGAGCAGTTCTTC. The rearrangement joins TRBV19 to TRBJ2-1; 11 bases are shared with TRBD2. The germline V gene has CDR1 LNHDA and CDR2 SQIVND (reference sequence). V was pared by 5 bases and J by 3 bases, with 6 bases of the junction left unmatched. The CDR3 length is 16 residues.

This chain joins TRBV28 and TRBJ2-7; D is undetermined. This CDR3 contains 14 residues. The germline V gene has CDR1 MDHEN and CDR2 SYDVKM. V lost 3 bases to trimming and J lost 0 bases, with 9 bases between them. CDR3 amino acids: CASSFLTGSYEQYF. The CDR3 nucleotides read TGTGCCAGCAGTTTCCTAACGGGCTCCTACGAGCAGTACTTC.

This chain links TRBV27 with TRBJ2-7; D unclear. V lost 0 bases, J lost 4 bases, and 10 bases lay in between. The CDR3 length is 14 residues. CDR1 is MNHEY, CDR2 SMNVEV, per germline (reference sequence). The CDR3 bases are TGTGCCAGCAGTTTATCGGGCAATACTTACGAGCAGTACTTC. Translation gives CASSLSGNTYEQYF.

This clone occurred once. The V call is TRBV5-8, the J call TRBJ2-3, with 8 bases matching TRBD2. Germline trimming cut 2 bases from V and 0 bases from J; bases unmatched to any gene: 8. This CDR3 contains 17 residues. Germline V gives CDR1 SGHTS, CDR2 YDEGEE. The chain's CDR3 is CASSFSRASGSTDTQYF. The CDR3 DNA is TGTGCCAGCAGCTTTAGTCGCGCTAGCGGGAGCACAGATACGCAGTATTTT. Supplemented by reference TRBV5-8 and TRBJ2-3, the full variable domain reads EAGVTQSPTHLIKTRGQQATLRCSPISGHTSVYWYQQALGLGLQFLLWYDEGEERNRGNFPPRFSGRQFPNYSSELNVNALELEDSALYLCASSFSRASGSTDTQYFGPGTRLTVL.

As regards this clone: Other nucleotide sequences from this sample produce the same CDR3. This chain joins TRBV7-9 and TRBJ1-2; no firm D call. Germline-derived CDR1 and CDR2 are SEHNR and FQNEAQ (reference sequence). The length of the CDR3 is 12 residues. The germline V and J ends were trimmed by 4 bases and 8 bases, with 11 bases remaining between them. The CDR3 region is CASSSPVAGYTF. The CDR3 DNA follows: TGTGCCAGCAGCTCACCGGTAGCGGGCTACACCTTC.

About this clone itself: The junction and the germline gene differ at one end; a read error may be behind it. The CDR3 region is CASSLLAGGPGEYF. DNA for the CDR3: TGTGCCAGCAGCTTGTTAGCGGGCGGGCCGGGGGAGTACTTC. The chain couples TRBV5-1 to TRBJ2-7, with 7 bases that match TRBD2. Germline lookup yields CDR1 SGHRS and CDR2 YFSETQ. This CDR3 has 14 residues.

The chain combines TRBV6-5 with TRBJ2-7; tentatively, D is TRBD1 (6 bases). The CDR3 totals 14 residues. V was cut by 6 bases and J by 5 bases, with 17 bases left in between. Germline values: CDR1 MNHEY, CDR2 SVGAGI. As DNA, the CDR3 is TGTGCCAGCAGATATGCGACAGGCTTGGACGAGCAGTACTTC. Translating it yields CASRYATGLDEQYF.

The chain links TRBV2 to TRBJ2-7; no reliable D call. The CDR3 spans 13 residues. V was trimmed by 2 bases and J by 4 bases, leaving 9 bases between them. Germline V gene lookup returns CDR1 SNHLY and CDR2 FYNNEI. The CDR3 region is CASSERPTYEQYF. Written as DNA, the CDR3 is TGTGCCAGCAGTGAAAGGCCAACTTACGAGCAGTACTTC.

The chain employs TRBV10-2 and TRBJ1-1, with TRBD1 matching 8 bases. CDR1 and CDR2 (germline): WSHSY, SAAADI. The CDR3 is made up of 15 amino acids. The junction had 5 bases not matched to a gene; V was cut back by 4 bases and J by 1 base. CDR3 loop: CASSGWTGRNTEAFF. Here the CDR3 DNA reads TGCGCCAGCAGTGGGTGGACAGGGCGGAACACTGAAGCTTTCTTT.

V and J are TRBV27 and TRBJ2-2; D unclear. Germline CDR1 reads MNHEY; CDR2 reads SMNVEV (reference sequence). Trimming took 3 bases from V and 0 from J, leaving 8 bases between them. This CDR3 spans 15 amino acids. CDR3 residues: CASSLFASNTGELFF. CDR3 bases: TGTGCCAGCAGTTTGTTCGCGTCGAACACCGGGGAGCTGTTTTTT.

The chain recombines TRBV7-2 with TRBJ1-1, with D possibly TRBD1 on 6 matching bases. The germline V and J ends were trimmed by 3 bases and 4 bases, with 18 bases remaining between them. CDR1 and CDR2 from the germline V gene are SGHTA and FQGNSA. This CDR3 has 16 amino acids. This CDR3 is CASSLEWVGTTTEAFF. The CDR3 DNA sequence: TGTGCCAGCAGCTTGGAATGGGTCGGGACAACCACTGAAGCTTTCTTT.

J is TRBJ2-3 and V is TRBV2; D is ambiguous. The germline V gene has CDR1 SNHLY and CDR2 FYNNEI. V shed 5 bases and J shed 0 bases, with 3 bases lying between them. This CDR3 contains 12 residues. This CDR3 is CASSSSTDTQYF. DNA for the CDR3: TGTGCCAGCAGTTCTAGCACAGATACGCAGTATTTT.

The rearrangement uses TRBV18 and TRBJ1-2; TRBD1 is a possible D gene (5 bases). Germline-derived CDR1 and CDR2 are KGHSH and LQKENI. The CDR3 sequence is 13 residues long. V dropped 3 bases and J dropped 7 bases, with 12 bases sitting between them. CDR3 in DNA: TGTGCCAGCTCACCTGGGACGGCGATTGGCTACACCTTC. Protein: CASSPGTAIGYTF.

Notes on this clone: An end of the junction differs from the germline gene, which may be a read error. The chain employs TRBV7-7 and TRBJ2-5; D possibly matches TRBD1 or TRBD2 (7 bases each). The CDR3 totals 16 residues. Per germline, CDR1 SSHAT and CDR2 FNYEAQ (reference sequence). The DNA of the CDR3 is TGTGCTAGCAGCTTAGGGGGAGGGGGCGGTATGGAGACCCAGTACTTC. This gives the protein CASSLGGGGGMETQYF.

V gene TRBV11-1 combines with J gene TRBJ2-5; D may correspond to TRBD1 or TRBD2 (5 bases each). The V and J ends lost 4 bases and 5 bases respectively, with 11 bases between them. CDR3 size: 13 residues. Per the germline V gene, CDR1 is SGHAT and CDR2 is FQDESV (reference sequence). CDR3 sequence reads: CASSSQGRETQYF. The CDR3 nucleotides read TGTGCCAGCAGCTCTCAGGGACGGGAGACCCAGTACTTC.

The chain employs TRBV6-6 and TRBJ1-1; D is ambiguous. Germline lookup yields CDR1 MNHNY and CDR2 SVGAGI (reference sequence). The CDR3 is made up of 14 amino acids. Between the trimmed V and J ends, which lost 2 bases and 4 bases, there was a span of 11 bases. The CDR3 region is CASSYRGSGTEAFF. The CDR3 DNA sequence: TGTGCCAGCAGTTACCGGGGTTCTGGCACTGAAGCTTTCTTT.

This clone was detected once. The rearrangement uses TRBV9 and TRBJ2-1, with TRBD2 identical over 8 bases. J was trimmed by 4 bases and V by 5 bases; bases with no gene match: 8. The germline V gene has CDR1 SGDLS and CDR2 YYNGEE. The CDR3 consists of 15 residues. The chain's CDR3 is CASSELAGSYNEQFF. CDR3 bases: TGTGCCAGCAGTGAGCTAGCGGGTTCGTACAATGAGCAGTTCTTC.

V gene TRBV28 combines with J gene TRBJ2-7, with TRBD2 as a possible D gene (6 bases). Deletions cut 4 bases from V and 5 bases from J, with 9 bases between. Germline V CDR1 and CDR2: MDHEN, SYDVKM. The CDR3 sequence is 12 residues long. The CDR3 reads CASSWGLNEQYF. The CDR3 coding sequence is TGTGCCAGCAGTTGGGGACTTAACGAGCAGTACTTC. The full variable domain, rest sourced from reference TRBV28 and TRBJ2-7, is DVKVTQSSRYLVKRTGEKVFLECVQDMDHENMFWYRQDPGLGLRLIYFSYDVKMKEKGDIPEGYSVSREKKERFSLILESASTNQTSMYLCASSWGLNEQYFGPGTRLTVT.

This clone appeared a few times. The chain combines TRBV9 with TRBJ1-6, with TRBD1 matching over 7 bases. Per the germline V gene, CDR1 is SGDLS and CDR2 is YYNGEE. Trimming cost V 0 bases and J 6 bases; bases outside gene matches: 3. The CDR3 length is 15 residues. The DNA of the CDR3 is TGTGCCAGCAGCGTAGGGGACAGCTTTAATTCACCCCTCCACTTT. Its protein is CASSVGDSFNSPLHF.

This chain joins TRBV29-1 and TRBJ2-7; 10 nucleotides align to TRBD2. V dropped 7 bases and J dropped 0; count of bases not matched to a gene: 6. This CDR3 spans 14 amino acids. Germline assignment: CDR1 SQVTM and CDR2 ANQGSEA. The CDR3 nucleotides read TGCAGCGCCCAGGGACTAGCGAGCTCCTACGAGCAGTACTTC. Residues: CSAQGLASSYEQYF.

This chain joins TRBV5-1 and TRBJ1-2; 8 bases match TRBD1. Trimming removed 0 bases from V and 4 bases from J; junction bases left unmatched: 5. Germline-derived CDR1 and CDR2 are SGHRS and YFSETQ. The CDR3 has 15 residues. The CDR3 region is CASSLGQGASYGYTF. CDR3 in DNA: TGCGCCAGCAGCTTGGGGCAGGGGGCAAGCTATGGCTACACCTTC.

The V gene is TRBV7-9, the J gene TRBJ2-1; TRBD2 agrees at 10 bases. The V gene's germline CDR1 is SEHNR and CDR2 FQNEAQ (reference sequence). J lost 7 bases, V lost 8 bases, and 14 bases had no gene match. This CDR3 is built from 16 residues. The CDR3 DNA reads TGTGCCAGCTCACCCCCCAGCGGGGGGGCGTGGAATGAGCAGTTCTTC. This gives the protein CASSPPSGGAWNEQFF. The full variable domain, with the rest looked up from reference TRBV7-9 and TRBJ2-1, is DTGVSQNPRHKITKRGQNVTFRCDPISEHNRLYWYRQTLGQGPEFLTYFQNEAQLEKSRLLSDRFSAERPKGSFSTLEIQRTEQGDSAMYLCASSPPSGGAWNEQFFGPGTRLTVL.

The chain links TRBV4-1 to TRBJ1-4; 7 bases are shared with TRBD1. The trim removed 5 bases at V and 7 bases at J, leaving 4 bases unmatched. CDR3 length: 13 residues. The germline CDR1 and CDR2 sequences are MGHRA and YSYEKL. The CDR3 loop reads CASSSTGAEKLFF. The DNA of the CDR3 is TGCGCCAGCAGCTCTACAGGGGCTGAAAAACTGTTTTTT.

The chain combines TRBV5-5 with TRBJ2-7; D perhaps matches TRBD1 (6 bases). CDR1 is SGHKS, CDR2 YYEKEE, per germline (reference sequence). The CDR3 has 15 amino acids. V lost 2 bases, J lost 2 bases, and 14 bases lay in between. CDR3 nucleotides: TGTGCCAGCAGCTTTAATGATTACAGGGCCTACGAGCAGTACTTC. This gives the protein CASSFNDYRAYEQYF.

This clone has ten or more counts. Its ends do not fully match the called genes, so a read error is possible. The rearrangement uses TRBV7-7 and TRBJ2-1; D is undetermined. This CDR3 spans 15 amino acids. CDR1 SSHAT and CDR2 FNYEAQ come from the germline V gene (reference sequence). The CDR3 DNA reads TGTGCTAGCAGCTTAGGTCCCGGTCGGCACAATGAGCAGTTCTTC. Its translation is CASSLGPGRHNEQFF.